Each of the 18 T cell receptor beta chains below was sequenced from the same sample in a study of metastatic and nonmetastatic thyroid tumors. TCRdb re-analyzed the PCR reads through MiXCR. The table has 60,000 to 85,000 clones, around 20% seen once. Nobody among the patients had been given any treatment before thyroid surgery. Sequencing used blood. The receptors were gathered from a female donor with papillary thyroid cancer or a benign thyroid nodule (not recorded which). Some clones in this sample may be carry-over from other donors' samples.

This clone was found many times. The chain joins TRBV7-3 to TRBJ2-2; 16 nucleotides agree with TRBD2. This CDR3 spans 21 amino acids. V lost 5 bases, J lost 3 bases, and 15 bases stayed unmatched. The germline V gene encodes CDR1 SGHTA and CDR2 FQGTGA. Here the CDR3 reads CASSIPPTGTSGRVHTGELFF. For the CDR3, the DNA is TGTGCCAGCAGCATACCTCCCACCGGGACTAGCGGGAGGGTGCACACCGGGGAGCTGTTTTTT.

V and J are TRBV6-4 and TRBJ1-2, with TRBD1 matching over 8 bases. V lost 5 bases and J lost 5; bases outside the gene matches: 16. The CDR3 loop spans 17 amino acids. Germline CDR1 and CDR2: MRHNA and SNTAGT. The CDR3 reads CASSPTGIDRGFYGYTF. DNA of the CDR3: TGTGCCAGCAGTCCGACAGGGATCGACAGGGGTTTTTATGGCTACACCTTC.

This clone was counted ten times or more. DNA of the CDR3: TGTGCCAGCAGCTTAGGATTGGGACTATACACAGATACGCAGTATTTT. Encoded protein: CASSLGLGLYTDTQYF. The chain uses TRBV11-1 and TRBJ2-3; 7 bases agree with TRBD2. This CDR3 is 16 amino acids long. Unmatched junction bases numbered 6, after V lost 1 base and J lost 2 bases. In germline, CDR1 is SGHAT, CDR2 FQDESV (reference sequence).

This clone was found a few times. V usage is TRBV20-1 and J usage is TRBJ2-5; 13 bases map to TRBD2. Germline V gene lookup returns CDR1 DFQATT and CDR2 SNEGSKA (reference sequence). After removal of 2 bases from V and 4 bases from J, the junction contained 7 bases not matched to a gene. This CDR3 has 16 amino acids. The CDR3 nucleotides read TGCAGTGCTAGATCTCCACTAGCGGGAGGGCGAGAGACCCAGTACTTC. The encoded protein is CSARSPLAGGRETQYF.

In its sample, this clone was seen a few times. CDR3 residues: CASSLDSSGSGREQYF. The CDR3 DNA is TGTGCCAGCAGCTTAGATTCTAGCGGGAGCGGGCGCGAGCAGTACTTC. V gene TRBV11-2 combines with J gene TRBJ2-7, with 10 nucleotides matching TRBD2. The CDR3 loop spans 16 amino acids. J gave up 6 bases and V 0 bases, and 8 bases lay outside the gene matches. The germline gives CDR1 SGHAT, CDR2 FQNNGV.

In this sample, this clone turned up many times. This chain connects TRBV19 to TRBJ1-2, with a possible D match to TRBD1 (5 bases). The V end was cut by 5 bases, the J end by 2 bases, with 15 bases between. This CDR3 spans 15 amino acids. Per the germline V gene, CDR1 is LNHDA and CDR2 is SQIVND (reference sequence). The CDR3, as DNA: TGTGCCAGTAGTCTCCGTGGACGGGGGAACTATGGCTACACCTTC. Its protein product is CASSLRGRGNYGYTF. Combining the CDR3 with reference TRBV19 and TRBJ1-2 gives the whole variable domain DGGITQSPKYLFRKEGQNVTLSCEQNLNHDAMYWYRQDPGQGLRLIYYSQIVNDFQKGDIAEGYSVSREKKESFPLTVTSAQKNPTAFYLCASSLRGRGNYGYTFGSGTRLTVV.

This clone was counted ten times or more. The chain combines TRBV28 with TRBJ2-7; perhaps D is TRBD1 or TRBD2 (7 bases each). The CDR3 totals 16 residues. Germline V gives CDR1 MDHEN, CDR2 SYDVKM. Between the trimmed V and J ends, which lost 2 bases and 0 bases, there was a span of 14 bases. CDR3 DNA sequence: TGTGCCAGCAGTTTAGATGCAGGGGGGGACTCCTACGAGCAGTACTTC. Translation gives CASSLDAGGDSYEQYF.

This clone was counted many times. The J gene is TRBJ2-1, the V gene TRBV5-1, with D possibly being TRBD1 or TRBD2 (5 bases each). Germline V gene sequence: CDR1 SGHRS, CDR2 YFSETQ. V lost 0 bases and J 12 bases, leaving 16 bases between the germline ends. The CDR3 runs 14 residues. This CDR3 reads CASSLGDPTGGQFF. DNA of the CDR3: TGCGCCAGCAGCTTGGGGGACCCCACCGGCGGGCAGTTCTTC. Complete variable domain (other parts from reference TRBV5-1 and TRBJ2-1): KAGVTQTPRYLIKTRGQQVTLSCSPISGHRSVSWYQQTPGQGLQFLFEYFSETQRNKGNFPGRFSGRQFSNSRSEMNVSTLELGDSALYLCASSLGDPTGGQFFGPGTRLTVL.

Worth noting for this clone: A read error may explain this, as a much larger clone is one base away. V usage is TRBV28 and J usage is TRBJ2-5; D tentatively reads TRBD1 or TRBD2 (5 bases each). This CDR3 contains 12 residues. Germline assignment: CDR1 MDHEN and CDR2 SYDVKM. CDR3 in amino acids: CSSRWGTETQYF. DNA of the CDR3: TGTTCCAGCAGGTGGGGGACCGAGACCCAGTACTTC.

Turning to this clone: Sequence at one end of the junction differs from germline and may be a read error. This same CDR3 is encoded by further DNA sequences in the sample. V and J are TRBV10-1 and TRBJ2-7, with D unclear. Germline CDR1 reads WNHNN; CDR2 reads SYGVQD (reference sequence). The CDR3 contains 12 residues. The CDR3 DNA reads TGCGCCAGTAGTGGAAATAGTGAGGAGCAGTACTTC. This sequence encodes CASSGNSEEQYF.

This clone was observed many times. This sequence joins TRBV20-1 and TRBJ2-7; D remains unclear. CDR3 length: 13 amino acids. Trimming took off 1 base at V and 2 bases at J, with 9 bases between the two ends. Germline V gene lookup returns CDR1 DFQATT and CDR2 SNEGSKA (reference sequence). The CDR3 loop is CSARGDSTYEQYF. The CDR3 nucleotides are TGCAGTGCTAGAGGAGACTCAACCTACGAGCAGTACTTC.

This clone was picked up many times. The chain carries TRBV11-2 and TRBJ1-2; no definite D call. CDR3 length: 13 amino acids. V shed 5 bases and J shed 1 base, with 8 bases lying between them. The germline CDR1 and CDR2 sequences are SGHAT and FQNNGV. CDR3 protein: CASSDSGNYGYTF. The CDR3 bases are TGTGCCAGCAGCGATTCGGGTAACTATGGCTACACCTTC.

The table lists this clone with many counts. The chain recombines TRBV5-6 with TRBJ1-1; no reliable D call. The V end lost 0 bases, the J end lost 4 bases, and 4 bases lay between the germline ends. The CDR3 totals 12 residues. The germline gives CDR1 SGHDT, CDR2 YYEEEE. CDR3: CASSLAVTEAFF. The CDR3 bases are TGTGCCAGCAGCTTGGCCGTCACTGAAGCTTTCTTT. Supplemented by reference TRBV5-6 and TRBJ1-1, the full variable domain reads DAGVTQSPTHLIKTRGQQVTLRCSPKSGHDTVSWYQQALGQGPQFIFQYYEEEERQRGNFPDRFSGHQFPNYSSELNVNALLLGDSALYLCASSLAVTEAFFGQGTRLTVV.

This clone was counted a few times. V usage is TRBV6-2 or TRBV6-3 and J usage is TRBJ1-6; 8 bases fit TRBD1. V trimming: 2 bases; J trimming: 11 bases; junction bases outside the gene matches: 8. The CDR3 loop spans 15 amino acids. Germline V gives CDR1 MNHEY, CDR2 SVGEGT. The CDR3 loop is CASSYDPGGRAPLHF. The CDR3 DNA reads as TGTGCCAGCAGTTACGATCCAGGGGGCAGGGCACCCCTCCACTTT.

The chain employs TRBV7-2 and TRBJ1-6, with D unclear. The V gene lost 5 bases and the J gene lost 8 bases, with 10 bases spanning the gap. Germline V gene data show CDR1 as SGHTA and CDR2 as FQGNSA. The CDR3 loop spans 13 amino acids. The CDR3 sequence: CASSRTRDSPLHF. The CDR3 region has the DNA TGTGCCAGCAGCCGCACTCGAGATTCACCCCTCCACTTT.

The table lists this clone with many counts. The V gene is TRBV19, the J gene TRBJ2-3, with D unclear. Germline V lookup: CDR1 LNHDA, CDR2 SQIVND (reference sequence). The V end lost 3 bases, the J end lost 2 bases, and 6 bases lay between the germline ends. This CDR3 is 13 amino acids long. The CDR3 here is CASSISTTDTQYF. The CDR3 region has the DNA TGTGCCAGTAGTATTTCTACCACAGATACGCAGTATTTT.

The V call is TRBV5-1, the J call TRBJ1-1; D gene ambiguous. Trimming left V 0 bases short and J 1 base short, with 13 bases between. This CDR3 region has 16 residues. Germline V gene data show CDR1 as SGHRS and CDR2 as YFSETQ. For the CDR3, the DNA is TGCGCCAGCAGCTTGGGGAGGGCTCTGGGGAACACTGAAGCTTTCTTT. Translated, it gives CASSLGRALGNTEAFF. Using reference TRBV5-1 and TRBJ1-1 for the parts outside the CDR3, the full variable domain is KAGVTQTPRYLIKTRGQQVTLSCSPISGHRSVSWYQQTPGQGLQFLFEYFSETQRNKGNFPGRFSGRQFSNSRSEMNVSTLELGDSALYLCASSLGRALGNTEAFFGQGTRLTVV.

The chain uses TRBV27 and TRBJ2-7; D is undetermined. The CDR3 runs to 16 residues. Germline assignment: CDR1 MNHEY and CDR2 SMNVEV (reference sequence). V was trimmed by 0 bases and J by 0 bases, leaving 12 bases between them. The CDR3 spells CASSLSRSANSYEQYF. Written as DNA, the CDR3 is TGTGCCAGCAGTTTATCGAGGTCGGCCAACTCCTACGAGCAGTACTTC.